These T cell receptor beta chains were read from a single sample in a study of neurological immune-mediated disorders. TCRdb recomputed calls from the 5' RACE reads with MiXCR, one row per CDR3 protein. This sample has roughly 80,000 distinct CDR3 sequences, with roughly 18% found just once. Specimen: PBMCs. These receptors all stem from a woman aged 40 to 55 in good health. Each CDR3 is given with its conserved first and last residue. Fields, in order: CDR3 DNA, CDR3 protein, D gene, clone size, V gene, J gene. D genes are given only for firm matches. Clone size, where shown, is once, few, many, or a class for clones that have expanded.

TGCGCCAGCAGCCAAGATCTGGGGGGAGAAGAGACCCAGTACTTC	CASSQDLGGEETQYF	.	many	TRBV4-3	TRBJ2-5
TGTGCCACCAGCAGAGACGGGATCAGCGGGGAGCTGTTTTTT	CATSRDGISGELFF	.	few	TRBV15	TRBJ2-2
TGTGCCAGCAGCTCGGGGACAGGTGGAGCTTTCTTT	CASSSGTGGAFF	TRBD1	many	TRBV11-3	TRBJ1-1
TGTGCCAGCTCTACTACAGGGGGCGGGACTGGCGAGCAGTACTTC	CASSTTGGGTGEQYF	TRBD1	.	TRBV18	TRBJ2-7
TGCAGTGCCTCCCCGGTCTCTGGGGCCAACGTCCTGACTTTC	CSASPVSGANVLTF	.	few	TRBV20-1	TRBJ2-6
TGTGCCAGCAGCTTGGAGCAGGGAGTCTCCTACGAGCAGTACTTC	CASSLEQGVSYEQYF	.	.	TRBV5-6	TRBJ2-7
TGTGCCAGCAGTGAGGGTGGTTGGTACCAAGAGACCCAGTACTTC	CASSEGGWYQETQYF	.	many	TRBV25-1	TRBJ2-5
TGCAGTGCTAGGGGCACTTACAATGAGCAGTTCTTC	CSARGTYNEQFF	.	many	TRBV20-1	TRBJ2-1
TGCAGTGCTAGAGATGAACTAGGATCCTACAATGAGCAGTTCTTC	CSARDELGSYNEQFF	.	.	TRBV20-1	TRBJ2-1
TGTGCCAGCAGCTTGGGAGGGTACAGCAATCAGCCCCAGCATTTT	CASSLGGYSNQPQHF	.	many	TRBV6-1	TRBJ1-5
TGTTCCACCAGCAGAGCGGGTACAGATTTATATGGCGACACCTTC	CSTSRAGTDLYGDTF	.	.	TRBV15	TRBJ1-2
TGCGCCAGCAGTGAGGAAGTAGGCCGGAGCAATTCACCCCTCCACTTT	CASSEEVGRSNSPLHF	.	.	TRBV10-1	TRBJ1-6
TGTGCCACGACAGAGGATAGCAATCAGCCCCAGCATTTT	CATTEDSNQPQHF	.	many	TRBV10-3	TRBJ1-5
TGTGCCAGCAGCCAAGGACAGGGGGTTCAGCCCCAGCATTTT	CASSQGQGVQPQHF	TRBD1	.	TRBV3-1	TRBJ1-5
TGTGCCAGCAGCTCACTTTCCGTGGCGGGGTCGATCTCCTACGAGCAGTACTTC	CASSSLSVAGSISYEQYF	.	.	TRBV5-6	TRBJ2-7
TGCGCCAGCAGCTTGGGGGGCAGGACCAATCAGTCCCAGCATTTT	CASSLGGRTNQSQHF	.	.	TRBV5-5	TRBJ1-5
TGTGCCAGCAGCGTAGCAGGGTTGGAGACCCAGTACTTC	CASSVAGLETQYF	.	many	TRBV9	TRBJ2-5
TGTGCCAGCCGGCGGGGGGAGGACACAGATACGCAGTATTTT	CASRRGEDTDTQYF	TRBD2	many	TRBV12-3/TRBV12-4	TRBJ2-3
TGCAGTGCTAGAGATGCCGGGACTAGCTGGGAGACCCAGTACTTC	CSARDAGTSWETQYF	TRBD2	few	TRBV20-1	TRBJ2-5
TGTGCCAGCAGCTCTATAACAGGGGACACTGAAGCTTTCTTT	CASSSITGDTEAFF	TRBD1	many	TRBV7-9	TRBJ1-1
TGTGCCAGCAGTCCACAGGGGGCTGAGCCCCAGCATTTT	CASSPQGAEPQHF	TRBD1	many	TRBV6-5	TRBJ1-5
TGCAGTGCTAGCCTGCCGGGACAGGGGTACGAGCAGTACTTC	CSASLPGQGYEQYF	TRBD1	many	TRBV20-1	TRBJ2-7
TGCAGTGCAAAGAGACCGAGTAACTATGGCTACACCTTC	CSAKRPSNYGYTF	.	many	TRBV20-1	TRBJ1-2
TGCGCCAGCAGCTTGGACGGACAGAACACTGAAGCTTTCTTT	CASSLDGQNTEAFF	.	many	TRBV5-1	TRBJ1-1
TGTGCCAGCAGCCAAGTGGCGGGGCTGGGCACCGGGGAGCTGTTTTTT	CASSQVAGLGTGELFF	.	.	TRBV14	TRBJ2-2
TGTGCCACCAGCACCCGAACCACAGATACGCAGTATTTT	CATSTRTTDTQYF	.	many	TRBV15	TRBJ2-3
TGTGCCAGCAGTCTCCGGGACGGAACTTATCAGGGCACAGATACGCAGTATTTT	CASSLRDGTYQGTDTQYF	.	many	TRBV5-6	TRBJ2-3
TGTGCCAGCAGCTTAGTTAACCCCTATGAGCAGTTCTTC	CASSLVNPYEQFF	.	many	TRBV7-9	TRBJ2-1
TGTGCCAGCAGCTGGAGCGGTGGCACCGGGGAGCTGTTTTTT	CASSWSGGTGELFF	.	many	TRBV5-6	TRBJ2-2
TGCAGCGTTGCACGGGTCGGGGAGACCCAGTACTTC	CSVARVGETQYF	.	many	TRBV29-1	TRBJ2-5
TGCGCCAGCAGCTTGGATGGACAGGGGTACGGCTACACCTTC	CASSLDGQGYGYTF	TRBD1	many	TRBV5-1	TRBJ1-2
TGTGCCAGCAGCTTGACTAGCGGGGGGCCAGATACGCAGTATTTT	CASSLTSGGPDTQYF	TRBD2	many	TRBV7-2	TRBJ2-3
TGCGCCAGCAGCTCCCCAGACAATGAGCAGTTCTTC	CASSSPDNEQFF	.	many	TRBV5-1	TRBJ2-1
TGCGCCAGCAGCGGCAGTCCTAGACAAGAGACCCAGTACTTC	CASSGSPRQETQYF	.	many	TRBV5-1	TRBJ2-5
TGCGCCAGCAGCCAAGATGGGATCTCAGGCTCTGGGGCCAACGTCCTGACTTTC	CASSQDGISGSGANVLTF	.	many	TRBV4-3	TRBJ2-6
TGTGCCAGCAACTATCAGCCCCAGCATTTT	CASNYQPQHF	.	many	TRBV6-6	TRBJ1-5
TGCGCCAGCAGCCAAGACCCGGGGGGGCTTCCCCCAGAGACCCAGTACTTC	CASSQDPGGLPPETQYF	TRBD2	many	TRBV4-3	TRBJ2-5
TGCGCCAGCAGCTTGTGGCGGACAGGGGAGTTTGCCACTGAAGCTTTCTTT	CASSLWRTGEFATEAFF	TRBD1	many	TRBV5-1	TRBJ1-1
TGTGCCATCAGCCCGGGACTAGCGGGAGGATTCTCCTACGAGCAGTACTTC	CAISPGLAGGFSYEQYF	TRBD2	few	TRBV10-3	TRBJ2-7
TGTGCCAGCAGTGACAGACAGGGGTCGTCCAAAAACATTCAGTACTTC	CASSDRQGSSKNIQYF	TRBD1	many	TRBV6-2/TRBV6-3	TRBJ2-4
TGTGCCAGCAGTGAATATAGCAATCAGCCCCAGCATTTT	CASSEYSNQPQHF	.	.	TRBV6-1	TRBJ1-5
TGTGCCAGCAGCTTCCAAGCGGGGGTAAGAGAGACCCAGTACTTC	CASSFQAGVRETQYF	TRBD2	many	TRBV7-3	TRBJ2-5
TGTGCCAGCAGCCCCCTCCCGGGACGGCTGAACACTGAAGCTTTCTTT	CASSPLPGRLNTEAFF	.	many	TRBV7-8	TRBJ1-1
TGTGCCAGCACTGAAGGGTTGTTCTCTGGAAACACCATATATTTT	CASTEGLFSGNTIYF	.	many	TRBV6-6	TRBJ1-3
TGTGCCAGCTCTCCCGGGGGTGGGTCACCCCTCCACTTT	CASSPGGGSPLHF	.	many	TRBV12-3/TRBV12-4	TRBJ1-6
TGTGCCAGCAGCGATCTTGTAGCGGGGGAAGAGACCCAGTACTTC	CASSDLVAGEETQYF	TRBD2	few	TRBV3-1	TRBJ2-5
TGTGCCAGTAGCTCCCAAAGGGAGGGATACAATGAGCAGTTCTTC	CASSSQREGYNEQFF	TRBD2	.	TRBV7-2	TRBJ2-1
TGTGCCAGCAGGTCAGGGAGGACAGACCATAACTATGGAGGCTACACCTTC	CASRSGRTDHNYGGYTF	.	many	TRBV25-1	TRBJ1-2
TGTGCCACCAGTGATCAGGGGGCCCCCACAGATACGCAGTATTTT	CATSDQGAPTDTQYF	TRBD1	many	TRBV24-1	TRBJ2-3
TGTGCCAGCACCCGTGAGTCCGGAAACACCATATATTTT	CASTRESGNTIYF	.	many	TRBV12-3/TRBV12-4	TRBJ1-3
TGCAGTGCTTTTGTTGCTGGGGGAAACATTCAGTACTTC	CSAFVAGGNIQYF	.	many	TRBV20-1	TRBJ2-4
TGCGCCAGCAGCTTGGACACGGGACAGGGGAAAGATGGCTACACCTTC	CASSLDTGQGKDGYTF	TRBD1	many	TRBV5-1	TRBJ1-2
TGCGCCATCAGCTTGAAACTCGGCCCCTATAACTATGGCTACACCTTC	CAISLKLGPYNYGYTF	.	.	TRBV5-1	TRBJ1-2
TGCAGTGCTAGGAGGGTTAATGAAAAACTGTTTTTT	CSARRVNEKLFF	.	many	TRBV20-1	TRBJ1-4
TGTGCCAGCAGCTTGGACTGGGGGTTATGGCCCCAGCATTTT	CASSLDWGLWPQHF	.	many	TRBV5-8	TRBJ1-5